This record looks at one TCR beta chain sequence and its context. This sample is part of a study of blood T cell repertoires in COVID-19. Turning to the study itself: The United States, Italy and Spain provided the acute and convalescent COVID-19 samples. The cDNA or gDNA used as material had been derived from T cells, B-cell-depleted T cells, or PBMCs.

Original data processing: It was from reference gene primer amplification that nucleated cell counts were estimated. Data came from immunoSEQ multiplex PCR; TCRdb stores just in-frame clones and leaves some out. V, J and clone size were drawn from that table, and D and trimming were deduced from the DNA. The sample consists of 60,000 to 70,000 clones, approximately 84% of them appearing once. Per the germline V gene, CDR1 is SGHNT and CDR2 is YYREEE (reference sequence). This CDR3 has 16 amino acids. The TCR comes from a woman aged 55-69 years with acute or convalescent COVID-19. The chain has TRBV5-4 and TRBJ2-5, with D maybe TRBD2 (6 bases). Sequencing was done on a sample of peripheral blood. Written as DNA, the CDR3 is TGTACAAACTCCTGCGGGGCGGAGTCGGGCCAAGAGACCCAGTACTTC. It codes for CTNSCGAESGQETQYF.